This TCR beta chain was obtained from a study of blood T cell repertoires in COVID-19. The wider study: PBMCs, B-cell-depleted T cells, or T cells were the source of the cDNA or gDNA that made up the material.

Some clones are missing from TCRdb's copy, which holds only in-frame ones; the method was immunoSEQ multiplex PCR. This sample has 200,000 to 250,000 clones, with about nine tenths found just once. Participant ages covered about 18 to 95 years across approximately 25 US areas. Cohorts were assigned according to the clinical history that participants reported. Two negative PCRs, clearance, or symptom resolution had been documented for recovered Cohort 3 donors. Germline V lookup: CDR1 KGHSH, CDR2 LQKENI. This CDR3 has 16 amino acids. J gave up 7 bases and V 0 bases, and 8 bases lay outside the gene matches.

This chain links TRBV18 with TRBJ2-1; 8 positions match TRBD2. The TCR comes from a man younger than 40 who had recovered from COVID-19. Sequences were obtained from PBMCs or T cells enriched from blood (not recorded which). The CDR3 sequence: CASSPPKGTSGNEQFF. In DNA, the CDR3 is TGTGCCAGCTCACCACCGAAGGGGACTAGTGGTAATGAGCAGTTCTTC.